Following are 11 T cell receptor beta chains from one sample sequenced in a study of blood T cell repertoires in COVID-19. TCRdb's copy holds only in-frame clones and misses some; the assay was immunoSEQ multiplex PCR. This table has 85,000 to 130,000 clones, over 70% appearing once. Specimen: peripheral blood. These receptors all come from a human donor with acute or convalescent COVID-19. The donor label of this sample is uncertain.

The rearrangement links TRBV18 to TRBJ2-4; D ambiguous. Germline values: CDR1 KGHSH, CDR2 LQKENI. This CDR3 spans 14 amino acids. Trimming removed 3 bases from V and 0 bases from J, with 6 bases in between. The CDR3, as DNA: TGTGCCAGCTCACCGGCACCAGCCAAAAACATTCAGTACTTC. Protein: CASSPAPAKNIQYF.

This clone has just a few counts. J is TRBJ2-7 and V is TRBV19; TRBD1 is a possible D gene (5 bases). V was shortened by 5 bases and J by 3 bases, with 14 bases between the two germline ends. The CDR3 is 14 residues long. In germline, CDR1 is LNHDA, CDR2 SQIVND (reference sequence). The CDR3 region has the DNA TGTGCCAGTAGTCAGGGTGTTGGAGTCTACGAGCAGTACGTC. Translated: CASSQGVGVYEQYV.

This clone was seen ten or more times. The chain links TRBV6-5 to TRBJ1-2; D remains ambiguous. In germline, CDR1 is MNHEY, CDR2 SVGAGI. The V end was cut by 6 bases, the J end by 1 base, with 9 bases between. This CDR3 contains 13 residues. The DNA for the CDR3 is TGTGCCAGCAGCCCCGACATTAACTATGGCTACACCTTC. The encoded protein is CASSPDINYGYTF.

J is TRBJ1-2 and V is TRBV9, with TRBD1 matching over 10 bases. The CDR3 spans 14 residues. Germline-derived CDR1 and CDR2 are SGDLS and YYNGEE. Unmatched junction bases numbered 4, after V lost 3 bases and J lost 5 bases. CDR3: CASSGTGQGYGYTF. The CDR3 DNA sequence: TGTGCCAGCAGCGGGACGGGACAGGGGTATGGCTACACCTTC.

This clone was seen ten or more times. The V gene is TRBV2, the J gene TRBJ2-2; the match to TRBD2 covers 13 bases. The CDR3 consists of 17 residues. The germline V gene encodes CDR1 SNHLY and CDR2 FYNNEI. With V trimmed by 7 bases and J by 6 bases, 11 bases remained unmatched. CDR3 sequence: CASKRRLAGGVPGELFF. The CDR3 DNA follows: TGTGCCAGCAAGAGGAGACTAGCGGGGGGAGTCCCCGGGGAGCTGTTTTTT. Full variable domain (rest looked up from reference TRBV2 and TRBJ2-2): EPEVTQTPSHQVTQMGQEVILRCVPISNHLYFYWYRQILGQKVEFLVSFYNNEISEKSEIFDDQFSVERPDGSNFTLKIRSTKLEDSAMYFCASKRRLAGGVPGELFFGEGSRLTVL.

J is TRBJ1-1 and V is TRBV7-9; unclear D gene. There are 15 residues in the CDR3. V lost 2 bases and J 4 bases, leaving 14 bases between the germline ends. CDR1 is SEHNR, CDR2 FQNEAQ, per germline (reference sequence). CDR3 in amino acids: CASSLTRTAGTEAFF. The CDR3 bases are TGTGCCAGCAGCTTAACCCGGACTGCGGGCACTGAAGCTTTCTTT.

CDR3 nucleotide sequence: TGTGCCTGGAGCTCCCCAGGGCCCTCCAATCAGCCCCAGCATTTT. It yields the protein CAWSSPGPSNQPQHF. V and J are TRBV30 and TRBJ1-5, with a possible D match to TRBD1 (5 bases). Per germline, CDR1 GTSNPN and CDR2 SVGIG (reference sequence). Trimming took off 3 bases at V and 3 bases at J, with 15 bases between the two ends. This CDR3 contains 15 residues.

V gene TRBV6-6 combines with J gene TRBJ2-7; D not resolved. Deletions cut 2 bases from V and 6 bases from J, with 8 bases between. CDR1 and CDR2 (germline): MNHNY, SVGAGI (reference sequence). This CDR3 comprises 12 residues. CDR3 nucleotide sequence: TGTGCCAGCAGTTACGAGGTTAGCGAGCAGTACGTC. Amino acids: CASSYEVSEQYV.

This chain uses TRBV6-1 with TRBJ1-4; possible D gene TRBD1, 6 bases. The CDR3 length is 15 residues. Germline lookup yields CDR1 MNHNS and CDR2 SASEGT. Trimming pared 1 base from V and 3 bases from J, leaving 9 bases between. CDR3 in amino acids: CASSEVAGANEKLFF. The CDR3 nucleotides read TGTGCCAGCAGTGAAGTGGCAGGGGCTAATGAAAAACTGTTTTTT.

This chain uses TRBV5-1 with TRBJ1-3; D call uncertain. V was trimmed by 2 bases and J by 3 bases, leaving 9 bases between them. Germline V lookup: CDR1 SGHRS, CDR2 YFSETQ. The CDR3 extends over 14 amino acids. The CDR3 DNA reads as TGCGCCAGCAGCTTCGGCGGCGGTGGAAACACCATATATTTT. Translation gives CASSFGGGGNTIYF.

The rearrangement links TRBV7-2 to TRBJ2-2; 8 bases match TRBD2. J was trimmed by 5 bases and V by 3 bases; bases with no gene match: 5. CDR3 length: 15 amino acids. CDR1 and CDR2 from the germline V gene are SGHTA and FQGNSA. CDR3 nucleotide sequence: TGTGCCAGCAGCTTTGGACTAGCTGGTACCGGGGAGCTGTTTTTT. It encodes CASSFGLAGTGELFF.